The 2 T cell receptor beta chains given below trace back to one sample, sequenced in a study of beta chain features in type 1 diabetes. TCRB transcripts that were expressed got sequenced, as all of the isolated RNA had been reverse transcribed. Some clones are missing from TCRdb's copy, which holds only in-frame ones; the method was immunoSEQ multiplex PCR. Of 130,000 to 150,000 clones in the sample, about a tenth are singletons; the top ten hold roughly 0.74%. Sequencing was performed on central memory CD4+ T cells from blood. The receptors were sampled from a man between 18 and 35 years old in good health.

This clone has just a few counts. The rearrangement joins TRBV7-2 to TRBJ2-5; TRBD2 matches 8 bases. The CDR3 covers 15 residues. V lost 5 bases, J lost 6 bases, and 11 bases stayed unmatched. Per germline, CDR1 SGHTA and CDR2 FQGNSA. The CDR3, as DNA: TGTGCCAGCAGCCCCGGGGGGGCCATGGGAAAGACCCAGTACTTC. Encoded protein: CASSPGGAMGKTQYF.

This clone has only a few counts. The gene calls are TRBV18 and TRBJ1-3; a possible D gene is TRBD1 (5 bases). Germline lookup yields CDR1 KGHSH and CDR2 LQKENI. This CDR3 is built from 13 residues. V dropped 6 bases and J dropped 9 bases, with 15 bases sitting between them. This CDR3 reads CASSPTGDRTIYF. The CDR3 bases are TGTGCCAGCTCGCCCACAGGAGACCGCACCATATATTTT.